Shown below are 2 T cell receptor beta chains from a single sample sequenced in a study of shared clonotypes between healthy human individuals. Here immunoSEQ multiplex PCR was the method, and the copy in TCRdb shows in-frame clones only, minus some. The sample records under 350,000 clones, around nine tenths being singletons. Sample: memory CD8+ T cells sorted from blood. Specified subset: CD45RO+ cells pooled with CCR7-negative TemRA cells. The receptors shown here come from a man aged 18-30 years in good health.

The sample holds one count of this clone. This rearrangement joins TRBV9 to TRBJ2-5; TRBD1 aligns across 8 bases. J gave up 1 base and V 4 bases, and 6 bases lay outside the gene matches. Germline lookup yields CDR1 SGDLS and CDR2 YYNGEE. This CDR3 is 15 amino acids long. In DNA, the CDR3 is TGTGCCAGCAGCTTCGGACAGGGCGCCCAAGAGACCCAGTACTTC. This translates into CASSFGQGAQETQYF. Full variable domain (rest looked up from reference TRBV9 and TRBJ2-5): DSGVTQTPKHLITATGQRVTLRCSPRSGDLSVYWYQQSLDQGLQFLIQYYNGEERAKGNILERFSAQQFPDLHSELNLSSLELGDSALYFCASSFGQGAQETQYFGPGTRLLVL.

The chain uses TRBV13 and TRBJ1-2; D is ambiguous. V lost 7 bases to trimming and J lost 7 bases, with 16 bases between them. The germline V gene has CDR1 PRHDT and CDR2 FYEKMQ (reference sequence). The CDR3 extends over 13 amino acids. CDR3 protein: CASTTDGGTGYTF. The CDR3 DNA reads as TGTGCCAGCACCACGGACGGTGGAACTGGCTACACCTTC.